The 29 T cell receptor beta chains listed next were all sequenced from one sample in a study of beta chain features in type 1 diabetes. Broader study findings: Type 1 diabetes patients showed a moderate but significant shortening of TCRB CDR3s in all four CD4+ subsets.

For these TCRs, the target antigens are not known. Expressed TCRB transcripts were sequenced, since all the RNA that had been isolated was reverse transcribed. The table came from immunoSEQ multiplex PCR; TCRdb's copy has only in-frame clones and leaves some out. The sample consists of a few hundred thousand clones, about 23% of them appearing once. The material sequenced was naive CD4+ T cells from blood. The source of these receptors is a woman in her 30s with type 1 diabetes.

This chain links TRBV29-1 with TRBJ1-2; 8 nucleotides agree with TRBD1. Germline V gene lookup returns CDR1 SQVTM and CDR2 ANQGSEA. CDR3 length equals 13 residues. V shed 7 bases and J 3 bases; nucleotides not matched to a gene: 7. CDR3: CSGQGAGDYGYTF. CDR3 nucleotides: TGCAGCGGGCAGGGGGCTGGGGACTATGGCTACACCTTC.

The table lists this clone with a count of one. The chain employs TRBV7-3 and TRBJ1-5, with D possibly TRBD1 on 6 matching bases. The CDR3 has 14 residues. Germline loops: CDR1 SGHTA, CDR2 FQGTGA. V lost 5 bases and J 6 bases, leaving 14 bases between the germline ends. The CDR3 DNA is TGTGCCAGCAGCGAGGCAGGGGAGGGTCAGCCCCAGCATTTT. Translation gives CASSEAGEGQPQHF.

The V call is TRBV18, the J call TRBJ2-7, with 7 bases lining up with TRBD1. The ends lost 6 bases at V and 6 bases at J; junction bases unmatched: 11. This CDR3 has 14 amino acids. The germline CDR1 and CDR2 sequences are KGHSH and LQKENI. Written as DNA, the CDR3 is TGTGCCAGCTCCCCAGAGACAGGGTATGGCGAGCAGTACTTC. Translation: CASSPETGYGEQYF. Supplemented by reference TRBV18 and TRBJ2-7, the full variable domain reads NAGVMQNPRHLVRRRGQEARLRCSPMKGHSHVYWYRQLPEEGLKFMVYLQKENIIDESGMPKERFSAEFPKEGPSILRIQQVVRGDSAAYFCASSPETGYGEQYFGPGTRLTVT.

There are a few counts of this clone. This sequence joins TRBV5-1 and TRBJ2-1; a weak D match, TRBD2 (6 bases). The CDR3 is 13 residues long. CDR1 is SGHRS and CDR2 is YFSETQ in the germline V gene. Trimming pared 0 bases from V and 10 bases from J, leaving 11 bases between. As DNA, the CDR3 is TGCGCCAGCAGCTTGGACTTTAGCGGCGAGCAGTTCTTC. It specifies CASSLDFSGEQFF.

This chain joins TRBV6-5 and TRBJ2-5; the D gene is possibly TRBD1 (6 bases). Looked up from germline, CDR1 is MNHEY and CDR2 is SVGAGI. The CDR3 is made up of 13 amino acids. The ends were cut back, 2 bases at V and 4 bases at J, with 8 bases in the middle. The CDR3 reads CASSYRGIETQYF. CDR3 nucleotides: TGTGCCAGCAGTTACAGGGGGATAGAGACCCAGTACTTC.

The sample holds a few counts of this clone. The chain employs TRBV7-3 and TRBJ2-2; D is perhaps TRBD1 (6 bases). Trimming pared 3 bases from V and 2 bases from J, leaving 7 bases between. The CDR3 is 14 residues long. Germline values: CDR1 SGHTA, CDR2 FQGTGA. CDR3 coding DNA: TGTGCCAGCAGCTTGGACAGAAACACCGGGGAGCTGTTTTTT. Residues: CASSLDRNTGELFF.

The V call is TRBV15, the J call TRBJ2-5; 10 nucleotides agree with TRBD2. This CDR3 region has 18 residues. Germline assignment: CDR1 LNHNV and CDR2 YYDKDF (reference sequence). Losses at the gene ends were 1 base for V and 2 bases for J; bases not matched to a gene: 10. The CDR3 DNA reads TGTGCCACCAGCAGAGCTGTGCTAGCGGGAGCGAAACAAGAGACCCAGTACTTC. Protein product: CATSRAVLAGAKQETQYF.

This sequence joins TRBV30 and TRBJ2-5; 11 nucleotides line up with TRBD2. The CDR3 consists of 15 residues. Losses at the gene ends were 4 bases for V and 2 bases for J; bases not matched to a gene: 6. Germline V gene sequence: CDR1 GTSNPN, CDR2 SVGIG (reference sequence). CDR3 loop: CAWTIGTSGQETQYF. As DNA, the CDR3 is TGTGCCTGGACTATAGGGACTAGCGGACAAGAGACCCAGTACTTC.

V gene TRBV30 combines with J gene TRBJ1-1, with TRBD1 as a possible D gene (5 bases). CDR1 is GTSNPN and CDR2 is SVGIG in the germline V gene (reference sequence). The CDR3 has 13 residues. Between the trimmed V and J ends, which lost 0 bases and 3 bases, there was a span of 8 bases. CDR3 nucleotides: TGTGCCTGGAGTGTATGGGGGGACACTGAAGCTTTCTTT. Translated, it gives CAWSVWGDTEAFF.

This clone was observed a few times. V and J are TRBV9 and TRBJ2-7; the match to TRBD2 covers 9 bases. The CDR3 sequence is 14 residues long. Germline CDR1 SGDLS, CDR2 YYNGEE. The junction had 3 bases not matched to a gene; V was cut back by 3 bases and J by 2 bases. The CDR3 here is CASSAAGGAYEQYF. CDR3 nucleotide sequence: TGTGCCAGCAGCGCAGCGGGGGGAGCCTACGAGCAGTACTTC.

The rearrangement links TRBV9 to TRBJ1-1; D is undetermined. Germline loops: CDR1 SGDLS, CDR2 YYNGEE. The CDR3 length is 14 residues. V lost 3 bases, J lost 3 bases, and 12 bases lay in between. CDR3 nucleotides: TGTGCCAGCAGCGCAAGACATTTTGACACTGAAGCTTTCTTT. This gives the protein CASSARHFDTEAFF.

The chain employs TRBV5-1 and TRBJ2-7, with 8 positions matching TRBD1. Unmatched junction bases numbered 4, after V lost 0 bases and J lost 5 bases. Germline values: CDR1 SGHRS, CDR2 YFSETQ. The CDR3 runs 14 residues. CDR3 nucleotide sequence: TGCGCCAGCAGCTTGGTAGGACAGGGCCACGAGCAGTACTTC. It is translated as CASSLVGQGHEQYF.

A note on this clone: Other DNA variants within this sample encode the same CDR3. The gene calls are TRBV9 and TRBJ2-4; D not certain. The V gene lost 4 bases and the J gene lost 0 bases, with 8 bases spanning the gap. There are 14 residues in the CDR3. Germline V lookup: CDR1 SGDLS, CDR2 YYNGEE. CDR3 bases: TGTGCCAGCAGCCCCGGTCTAGCCAAAAACATTCAGTACTTC. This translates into CASSPGLAKNIQYF.

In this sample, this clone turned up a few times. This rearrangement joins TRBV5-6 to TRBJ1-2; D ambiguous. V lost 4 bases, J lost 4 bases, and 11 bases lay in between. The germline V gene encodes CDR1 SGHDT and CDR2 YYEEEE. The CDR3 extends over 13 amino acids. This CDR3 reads CASSLRGTYGYTF. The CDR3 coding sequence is TGTGCCAGCAGCCTCCGGGGTACCTATGGCTACACCTTC.

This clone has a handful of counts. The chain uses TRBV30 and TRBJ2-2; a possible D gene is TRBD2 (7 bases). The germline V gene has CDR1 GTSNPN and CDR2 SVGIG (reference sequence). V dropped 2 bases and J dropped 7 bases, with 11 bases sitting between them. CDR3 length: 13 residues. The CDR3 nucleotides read TGTGCCTGGAGTCGAGGGGGGGTCGGGGAGCTGTTTTTT. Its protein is CAWSRGGVGELFF.

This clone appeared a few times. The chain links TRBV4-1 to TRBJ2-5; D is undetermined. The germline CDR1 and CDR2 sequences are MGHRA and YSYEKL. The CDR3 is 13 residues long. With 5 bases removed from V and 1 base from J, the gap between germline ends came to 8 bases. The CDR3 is CASSIPFQETQYF. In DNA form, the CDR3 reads TGCGCCAGCAGCATTCCTTTCCAAGAGACCCAGTACTTC.

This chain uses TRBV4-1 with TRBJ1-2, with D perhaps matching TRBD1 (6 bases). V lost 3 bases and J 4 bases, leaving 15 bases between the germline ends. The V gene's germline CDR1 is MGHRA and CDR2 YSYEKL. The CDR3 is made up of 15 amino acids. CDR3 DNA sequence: TGCGCCAGCAGCCAGGACAGTGCCCTAACCTATGGCTACACCTTC. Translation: CASSQDSALTYGYTF.

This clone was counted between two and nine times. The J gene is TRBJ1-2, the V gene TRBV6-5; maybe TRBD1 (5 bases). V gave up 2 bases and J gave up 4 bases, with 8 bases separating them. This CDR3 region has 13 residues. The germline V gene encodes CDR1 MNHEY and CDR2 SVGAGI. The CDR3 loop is CASSYGGAYGYTF. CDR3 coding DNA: TGTGCCAGCAGTTACGGAGGGGCCTATGGCTACACCTTC.

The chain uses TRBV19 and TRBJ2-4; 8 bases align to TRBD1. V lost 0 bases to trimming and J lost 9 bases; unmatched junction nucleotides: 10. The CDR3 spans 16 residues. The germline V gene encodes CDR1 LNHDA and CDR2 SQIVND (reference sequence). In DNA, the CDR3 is TGTGCCAGTAGTATAGATCGCGACAGGGGAATAGGCATTCAGTACTTC. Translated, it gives CASSIDRDRGIGIQYF.

CDR3 bases: TGTGCCAGCAGCCAAGAGGGAGGGCCGAGGGAGCAGTACTTC. It codes for CASSQEGGPREQYF. The chain combines TRBV4-2 with TRBJ2-7; 7 bases fit TRBD2. The CDR3 is 14 amino acids. Germline V lookup: CDR1 LGHNA, CDR2 YNFKEQ. V was pared by 0 bases and J by 7 bases, with 6 bases of the junction left unmatched.

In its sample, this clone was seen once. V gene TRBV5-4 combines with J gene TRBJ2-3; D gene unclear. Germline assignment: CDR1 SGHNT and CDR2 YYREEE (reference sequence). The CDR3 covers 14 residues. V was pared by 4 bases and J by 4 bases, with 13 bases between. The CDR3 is CASSKREVPDTQYF. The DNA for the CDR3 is TGTGCCAGCAGCAAGAGAGAGGTCCCAGATACGCAGTATTTT.

CDR3 sequence reads: CAWSVRDRRREKLFF. The CDR3 bases are TGTGCCTGGAGTGTACGGGACAGGCGGCGGGAAAAACTGTTTTTT. V usage is TRBV30 and J usage is TRBJ1-4; 8 nucleotides align to TRBD1. The CDR3 is 15 residues long. J was trimmed by 8 bases and V by 0 bases; bases with no gene match: 8. Germline CDR1 and CDR2: GTSNPN and SVGIG (reference sequence).

Written as DNA, the CDR3 is TGTGCCAGCAGTGATTCACAGGGGAGTGTATTAGATACGCAGTATTTT. This sequence encodes CASSDSQGSVLDTQYF. This chain uses TRBV2 with TRBJ2-3; 7 nucleotides align to TRBD1. Germline V gene data show CDR1 as SNHLY and CDR2 as FYNNEI. This CDR3 comprises 16 residues. The ends lost 3 bases at V and 5 bases at J; junction bases unmatched: 11.

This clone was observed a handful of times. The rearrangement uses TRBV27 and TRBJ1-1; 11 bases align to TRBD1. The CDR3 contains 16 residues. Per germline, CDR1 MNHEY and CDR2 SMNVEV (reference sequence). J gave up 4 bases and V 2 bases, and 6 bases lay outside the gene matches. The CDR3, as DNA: TGTGCCAGCAGTTTACCAGGGGACAGGGGGTCCACTGAAGCTTTCTTT. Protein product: CASSLPGDRGSTEAFF.

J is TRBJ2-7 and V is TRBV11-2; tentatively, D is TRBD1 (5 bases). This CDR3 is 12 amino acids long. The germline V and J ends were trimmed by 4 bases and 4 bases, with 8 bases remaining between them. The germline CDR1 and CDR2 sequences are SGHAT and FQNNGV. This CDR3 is CASSYQGYEQYF. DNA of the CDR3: TGTGCCAGCAGCTACCAGGGATACGAGCAGTACTTC.

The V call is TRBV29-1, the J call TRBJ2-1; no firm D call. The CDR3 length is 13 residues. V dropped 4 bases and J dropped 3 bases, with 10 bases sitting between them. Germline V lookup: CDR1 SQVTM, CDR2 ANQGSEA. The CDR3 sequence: CSVAASLYNEQFF. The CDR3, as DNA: TGCAGCGTTGCAGCGAGCCTCTACAATGAGCAGTTCTTC.

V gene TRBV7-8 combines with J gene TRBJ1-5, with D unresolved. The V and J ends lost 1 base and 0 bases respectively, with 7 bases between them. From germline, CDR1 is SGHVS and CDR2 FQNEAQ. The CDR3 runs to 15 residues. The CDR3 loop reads CASSLEGGSNQPQHF. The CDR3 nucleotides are TGTGCCAGCAGCTTAGAGGGAGGTAGCAATCAGCCCCAGCATTTT.

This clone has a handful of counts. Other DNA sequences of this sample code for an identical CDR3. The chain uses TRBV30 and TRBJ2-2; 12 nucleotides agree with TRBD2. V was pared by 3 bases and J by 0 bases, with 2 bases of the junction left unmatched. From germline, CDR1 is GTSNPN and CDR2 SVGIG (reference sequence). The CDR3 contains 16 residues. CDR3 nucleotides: TGTGCCTGGAGCCGGACTAGCGGGACGAACACCGGGGAGCTGTTTTTT. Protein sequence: CAWSRTSGTNTGELFF.

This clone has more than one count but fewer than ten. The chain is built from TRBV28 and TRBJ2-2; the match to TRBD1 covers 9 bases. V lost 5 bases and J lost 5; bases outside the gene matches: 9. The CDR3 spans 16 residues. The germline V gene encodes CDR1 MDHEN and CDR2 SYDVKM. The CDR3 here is CASSTEQGAWTGELFF. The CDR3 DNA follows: TGTGCCAGCAGTACCGAACAGGGGGCATGGACCGGGGAGCTGTTTTTT.